These 14 T cell receptor beta chains originate from one sample sequenced in a study of blood T cell repertoires in COVID-19 (dated by TCRdb to the early 2020s). The library was generated by the immunoSEQ multiplex PCR assay. TCRdb took over this immuneACCESS table, retaining in-frame rearrangements with V and J assigned. Such tables are incomplete; in checked studies, under half of the missing clones stem from an unresolved V gene, and the remainder is unexplained. The sample table holds tens of thousands of clones, of which over 70% were seen once. The ten largest make up about 23% of the sample. Input material: peripheral blood. Receptors originate from an elderly man with active or convalescent COVID-19.

The genes are TRBV18 and TRBJ1-3; D not resolved. Trimming took 2 bases from V and 9 from J, leaving 11 bases between them. The CDR3 is 13 amino acids. Per germline, CDR1 KGHSH and CDR2 LQKENI. This chain's CDR3 is CASSPGQPGTIYF. The CDR3 bases are TGTGCCAGCTCACCAGGGCAGCCTGGCACCATATATTTT. Using reference TRBV18 and TRBJ1-3 for the parts outside the CDR3, the full variable domain is NAGVMQNPRHLVRRRGQEARLRCSPMKGHSHVYWYRQLPEEGLKFMVYLQKENIIDESGMPKERFSAEFPKEGPSILRIQQVVRGDSAAYFCASSPGQPGTIYFGEGSWLTVV.

The chain joins TRBV9 to TRBJ1-6; no definite D call. Between the trimmed V and J ends, which lost 4 bases and 9 bases, there was a span of 17 bases. Germline V gene data show CDR1 as SGDLS and CDR2 as YYNGEE. CDR3 length: 15 amino acids. CDR3 protein: CASSPQGGLLSPLHF. The CDR3 DNA follows: TGTGCCAGCAGCCCCCAAGGAGGCCTGCTTTCACCCCTCCACTTT.

The CDR3 loop reads CASSQLASTDTQYF. Here the CDR3 DNA reads TGCGCCAGCAGCCAACTAGCGAGCACAGATACGCAGTATTTT. The chain is built from TRBV4-3 and TRBJ2-3; possible D gene TRBD2, 6 bases. This CDR3 is 14 amino acids long. Trimming took off 2 bases at V and 0 bases at J, with 6 bases between the two ends. Germline V lookup: CDR1 LGHNA, CDR2 YSLEER.

CDR3 nucleotides: TGTGCCAGCAATCAGGGGTTCAATCAGCCCCAGCATTTT. It encodes CASNQGFNQPQHF. This rearrangement joins TRBV12-3 or TRBV12-4 to TRBJ1-5; TRBD1 is a possible D gene (6 bases). Trimming took 7 bases from V and 3 from J, leaving 10 bases between them. The CDR3 totals 13 residues.

The chain uses TRBV5-4 and TRBJ2-1, with 12 bases lining up with TRBD1. The V gene's germline CDR1 is SGHNT and CDR2 YYREEE (reference sequence). There are 17 residues in the CDR3. Trimming cost V 4 bases and J 7 bases; bases outside gene matches: 12. CDR3 nucleotide sequence: TGTGCCAGCAGCACACGACCGCCGGGACAGGGGGCGAATGAGCAGTTCTTC. Protein sequence: CASSTRPPGQGANEQFF. Full variable domain (missing parts from reference TRBV5-4 and TRBJ2-1): ETGVTQSPTHLIKTRGQQVTLRCSSQSGHNTVSWYQQALGQGPQFIFQYYREEENGRGNFPPRFSGLQFPNYSSELNVNALELDDSALYLCASSTRPPGQGANEQFFGPGTRLTVL.

This chain joins TRBV9 and TRBJ1-4; D is unclear. CDR3 length: 13 amino acids. Germline CDR1 is SGDLS and CDR2 is YYNGEE. The V end was cut by 2 bases, the J end by 10 bases, with 12 bases between. The DNA of the CDR3 is TGTGCCAGCAGCGTGGGCCTCGAGGGAAAACTGTTTTTT. Protein: CASSVGLEGKLFF.

The chain recombines TRBV16 with TRBJ1-2, with 10 positions matching TRBD1. The ends lost 4 bases at V and 5 bases at J; junction bases unmatched: 7. CDR1 is KGHSY and CDR2 is FQNENV in the germline V gene. The CDR3 has 15 residues. DNA of the CDR3: TGTGCCAGCAGCCGGACCGGGACAGGGGCTTATGGCTACACCTTC. Translation: CASSRTGTGAYGYTF.

At least ten counts were recorded for this clone. The rearrangement joins TRBV5-6 to TRBJ2-7; 7 bases map to TRBD1. This CDR3 contains 14 residues. Looked up from germline, CDR1 is SGHDT and CDR2 is YYEEEE. V trimming: 4 bases; J trimming: 6 bases; junction bases outside the gene matches: 10. CDR3 DNA: TGTGCCAGCAGCCCCGGGACAGCCAGAGGCGAGCAGTACTTC. Translated: CASSPGTARGEQYF.

This rearrangement joins TRBV25-1 to TRBJ1-4; TRBD1 is a possible D gene (5 bases). CDR1 and CDR2 from the germline V gene are MGHDK and SYGVNS. V lost 2 bases to trimming and J lost 7 bases, with 11 bases between them. This CDR3 has 14 amino acids. Here the CDR3 reads CASSERGLGEKLFF. CDR3 DNA sequence: TGTGCCAGCAGTGAACGGGGGTTAGGTGAAAAACTGTTTTTT.

The J gene is TRBJ2-5, the V gene TRBV19; 12 bases line up with TRBD2. J was trimmed by 7 bases and V by 1 base; bases with no gene match: 4. Germline V gene lookup returns CDR1 LNHDA and CDR2 SQIVND (reference sequence). This CDR3 spans 15 amino acids. CDR3: CASSIGRLAGATQYF. The CDR3 nucleotides are TGTGCCAGTAGTATAGGAAGACTAGCGGGAGCGACCCAGTACTTC.

J is TRBJ2-7 and V is TRBV1; the listed D gene, TRBD1, was not tested against the DNA. TRBV1 is an annotated pseudogene. The CDR3 is made up of 16 amino acids. The CDR3 sequence: CTSSQAKQGTTYEQYF. CDR3 nucleotide sequence: TGCACCAGCAGCCAAGCTAAACAGGGTACCACCTACGAGCAGTACTTC.

The V call is TRBV30, the J call TRBJ1-1; TRBD1 matches at 9 bases. V was pared by 7 bases and J by 0 bases, with 12 bases of the junction left unmatched. CDR1 and CDR2 from the germline V gene are GTSNPN and SVGIG (reference sequence). This CDR3 spans 16 amino acids. The CDR3 DNA reads TGTGCCTTTTCCCGGGACAGGGACCCCATGAACACTGAAGCTTTCTTT. Translated: CAFSRDRDPMNTEAFF.

The chain uses TRBV2 and TRBJ1-2, with 8 nucleotides matching TRBD1. The germline CDR1 and CDR2 sequences are SNHLY and FYNNEI. The V and J ends lost 7 bases and 5 bases, in that order; junction bases with no gene match: 9. The CDR3 is made up of 14 amino acids. The CDR3 protein is CASTRDRTSYGYTF. The CDR3 region has the DNA TGTGCCAGCACCAGGGACAGGACGTCATATGGCTACACCTTC.

The chain has TRBV5-1 and TRBJ1-2; TRBD1 is a possible D gene (5 bases). CDR3 length equals 16 residues. Germline CDR1 SGHRS, CDR2 YFSETQ. Trimming left V 4 bases short and J 0 bases short, with 16 bases between. The CDR3 sequence is CASSRTPYITNYGYTF. For the CDR3, the DNA is TGCGCCAGCAGCCGGACACCTTACATCACTAACTATGGCTACACCTTC.